These 26 T cell receptor beta chains came from one sample sequenced in a study of blood T cell repertoires in COVID-19. TCRdb's copy holds only in-frame clones and misses some; the assay was immunoSEQ multiplex PCR. The table lists roughly 270,000 clones, 80% to 85% of them singletons. Sequenced: PBMCs or T cells enriched from blood (not recorded which). The source of these receptors is a man between 40 and 49 years old who had been exposed to COVID-19.

For the CDR3, the DNA is TGTGCCAGCAGTACTAGCGGGAGCACAGATACGCAGTATTTT. It codes for CASSTSGSTDTQYF. The chain joins TRBV6-5 to TRBJ2-3; 9 bases are shared with TRBD2. V was pared by 5 bases and J by 0 bases, with 0 bases of the junction left unmatched. This CDR3 comprises 14 residues. Germline loops: CDR1 MNHEY, CDR2 SVGAGI.

The chain carries TRBV30 and TRBJ1-1, with 7 nucleotides matching TRBD1. Trimming removed 1 base from V and 11 bases from J; junction bases left unmatched: 4. Germline values: CDR1 GTSNPN, CDR2 SVGIG (reference sequence). The CDR3 is made up of 11 amino acids. CDR3 protein: CAWSADRAAFF. CDR3 DNA: TGTGCCTGGAGTGCAGACAGGGCGGCTTTCTTT.

This clone was observed a single time. V gene TRBV5-4 combines with J gene TRBJ2-7; 7 bases are a match to TRBD1. Trimming removed 2 bases from V and 3 bases from J; junction bases left unmatched: 5. CDR1 is SGHNT, CDR2 YYREEE, per germline (reference sequence). The CDR3 covers 14 residues. The CDR3 sequence is CASSFGTVDYEQYF. The DNA of the CDR3 is TGTGCCAGCAGCTTCGGGACAGTCGACTACGAGCAGTACTTC.

The chain has TRBV7-9 and TRBJ2-2, with a weak D call TRBD1 (6 bases). Germline assignment: CDR1 SEHNR and CDR2 FQNEAQ (reference sequence). The CDR3 consists of 14 residues. V was pared by 4 bases and J by 1 base, with 7 bases between. Here the CDR3 reads CASSSQGNTGELFF. The CDR3 nucleotides are TGTGCCAGCAGCTCACAGGGGAACACCGGGGAGCTGTTTTTT.

The chain links TRBV6-5 to TRBJ2-7, with 10 bases fitting TRBD1. Per germline, CDR1 MNHEY and CDR2 SVGAGI. The CDR3 is 14 residues long. V was pared by 7 bases and J by 5 bases, with 8 bases of the junction left unmatched. CDR3 in amino acids: CASNKDRGGHEQYF. The CDR3 bases are TGTGCCAGCAACAAGGACAGGGGGGGCCACGAGCAGTACTTC.

CDR3 sequence (DNA): TGTGCCAGCAGCTTGACCGCCCGGACAGGTGAAGGCTACACCTTC. Its translation: CASSLTARTGEGYTF. V gene TRBV5-5 combines with J gene TRBJ1-2, with 7 bases matching TRBD1. V lost 1 base, J lost 8 bases, and 11 bases stayed unmatched. The CDR3 consists of 15 residues. Germline CDR1 and CDR2: SGHKS and YYEKEE (reference sequence).

The chain joins TRBV25-1 to TRBJ2-3; D unresolved. This CDR3 contains 12 residues. The germline gives CDR1 MGHDK, CDR2 SYGVNS. Trimming shortened V by 3 bases and J by 6 bases, and 7 bases separated the two germline ends. The CDR3: CASSERYDTQYF. The CDR3 coding sequence is TGTGCCAGCAGTGAGAGATACGATACGCAGTATTTT.

The J gene is TRBJ2-1, the V gene TRBV11-2, with TRBD2 identical over 8 bases. With V trimmed by 2 bases and J by 5 bases, 14 bases remained unmatched. The germline CDR1 and CDR2 sequences are SGHAT and FQNNGV. CDR3 length equals 18 residues. CDR3: CASSLIRGGRLRHNEQFF. The CDR3 DNA reads as TGTGCCAGCAGCTTAATTCGGGGGGGGCGGTTAAGGCACAATGAGCAGTTCTTC.

In DNA, the CDR3 is TGTGCCAGCAGCTTAGGACAGTTACACAATCAGCCCCAGCATTTT. Protein product: CASSLGQLHNQPQHF. J is TRBJ1-5 and V is TRBV7-9; D may be TRBD1 (5 bases). CDR3 length: 15 amino acids. The germline V gene encodes CDR1 SEHNR and CDR2 FQNEAQ (reference sequence). V gave up 1 base and J gave up 3 bases, with 10 bases separating them. Variable domain in full (rest from reference TRBV7-9 and TRBJ1-5): DTGVSQNPRHKITKRGQNVTFRCDPISEHNRLYWYRQTLGQGPEFLTYFQNEAQLEKSRLLSDRFSAERPKGSFSTLEIQRTEQGDSAMYLCASSLGQLHNQPQHFGDGTRLSIL.

The chain employs TRBV5-1 and TRBJ1-1; TRBD1 aligns across 8 bases. V lost 4 bases to trimming and J lost 7 bases; unmatched junction nucleotides: 9. The CDR3 covers 14 residues. Germline V CDR1 and CDR2: SGHRS, YFSETQ. CDR3 nucleotide sequence: TGCGCCAGCAGCCCGGGGACAGGCTTCCATGAAGCTTTCTTT. Its translation is CASSPGTGFHEAFF. Based on the CDR3 plus reference TRBV5-1 and TRBJ1-1, the full variable domain is KAGVTQTPRYLIKTRGQQVTLSCSPISGHRSVSWYQQTPGQGLQFLFEYFSETQRNKGNFPGRFSGRQFSNSRSEMNVSTLELGDSALYLCASSPGTGFHEAFFGQGTRLTVV.

This chain connects TRBV6-5 to TRBJ2-3; 11 bases map to TRBD1. The ends lost 8 bases at V and 4 bases at J; junction bases unmatched: 5. This CDR3 spans 14 amino acids. Looked up from germline, CDR1 is MNHEY and CDR2 is SVGAGI. CDR3 nucleotides: TGTGCCAGCGGCCGGGACAGGGGGGCAGATACGCAGTATTTT. It codes for CASGRDRGADTQYF.

CDR3 DNA sequence: TGTGCCAGCAGCCCCCCTTTTCGGGAGGGGCCCTACAATGAGCAGTTCTTC. It codes for CASSPPFREGPYNEQFF. This sequence joins TRBV7-9 and TRBJ2-1, with TRBD2 identical over 8 bases. Trimming cost V 5 bases and J 2 bases; bases outside gene matches: 11. The CDR3 runs 17 residues. Germline CDR1 reads SEHNR; CDR2 reads FQNEAQ (reference sequence).

V gene TRBV19 combines with J gene TRBJ1-3; tentatively, D is TRBD1 (5 bases). Per germline, CDR1 LNHDA and CDR2 SQIVND (reference sequence). Trimming took 5 bases from V and 4 from J, leaving 9 bases between them. The CDR3 totals 13 residues. This CDR3 reads CASSGTRGNTIYF. CDR3 in DNA: TGTGCCAGTAGTGGGACTCGGGGAAACACCATATATTTT.

This clone was observed once. The V and J genes are TRBV6-5 and TRBJ2-1; D might be TRBD1 (5 bases). Germline V CDR1 and CDR2: MNHEY, SVGAGI. The CDR3 is 12 residues long. Trimming pared 7 bases from V and 4 bases from J, leaving 8 bases between. The CDR3: CASTNRYNEQFF. The CDR3 coding sequence is TGTGCCAGCACAAACAGGTACAATGAGCAGTTCTTC.

V usage is TRBV9 and J usage is TRBJ1-1, with TRBD1 matching over 8 bases. Germline CDR1 reads SGDLS; CDR2 reads YYNGEE. The junction had 0 bases not matched to a gene; V was cut back by 2 bases and J by 0 bases. This CDR3 region has 14 residues. In DNA, the CDR3 is TGTGCCAGCAGCGTCAGGGGGCTGAACACTGAAGCTTTCTTT. Residues: CASSVRGLNTEAFF.

The chain links TRBV5-1 to TRBJ2-7; D possibly corresponds to TRBD1 (5 bases). Germline CDR1 reads SGHRS; CDR2 reads YFSETQ. CDR3 length: 15 residues. V lost 4 bases and J 3 bases, leaving 17 bases between the germline ends. DNA of the CDR3: TGCGCCAGCAGCGAACAGGACCCTGCCCGCTACGAGCAGTACTTC. Translation gives CASSEQDPARYEQYF.

This CDR3 is CASSLGTVRHGELFF. The CDR3 region has the DNA TGTGCCAGCAGCTTAGGAACGGTCAGGCACGGGGAGCTGTTTTTT. This chain links TRBV11-2 with TRBJ2-2; D gene ambiguous. V was pared by 1 base and J by 7 bases, with 13 bases between. CDR3 length: 15 amino acids. The germline CDR1 and CDR2 sequences are SGHAT and FQNNGV. Based on the CDR3 plus reference TRBV11-2 and TRBJ2-2, the full variable domain is EAGVAQSPRYKIIEKRQSVAFWCNPISGHATLYWYQQILGQGPKLLIQFQNNGVVDDSQLPKDRFSAERLKGVDSTLKIQPAKLEDSAVYLCASSLGTVRHGELFFGEGSRLTVL.

This clone appeared many times. V usage is TRBV2 and J usage is TRBJ2-7, with 13 positions matching TRBD2. Germline loops: CDR1 SNHLY, CDR2 FYNNEI. There are 17 residues in the CDR3. V shed 4 bases, J shed 5 bases, and the junction held 11 bases outside the gene matches. The CDR3, as DNA: TGTGCCAGCAGTGCCGCCGGACTAGCGGGAGATCATCACGAGCAGTACTTC. This encodes CASSAAGLAGDHHEQYF.

The V gene is TRBV24-1, the J gene TRBJ2-3; maybe TRBD2 (5 bases). V was pared by 6 bases and J by 3 bases, with 12 bases between. The length of the CDR3 is 14 residues. CDR1 KGHDR and CDR2 SFDVKD come from the germline V gene. In DNA form, the CDR3 reads TGTGCCACCAGTCAACCGGGCGGGACAGATACGCAGTATTTT. This translates into CATSQPGGTDTQYF.

The gene calls are TRBV27 and TRBJ2-3; 11 nucleotides align to TRBD2. V dropped 3 bases and J dropped 1; count of bases not matched to a gene: 6. CDR1 and CDR2 (germline): MNHEY, SMNVEV (reference sequence). The CDR3 spans 17 residues. DNA of the CDR3: TGTGCCAGCAGTTTTCGTGCACTAGCGGGGGGCACAGATACGCAGTATTTT. This sequence encodes CASSFRALAGGTDTQYF.

This rearrangement joins TRBV7-2 to TRBJ1-5, with D unclear. Germline values: CDR1 SGHTA, CDR2 FQGNSA. The CDR3 consists of 15 residues. Trimming pared 1 base from V and 2 bases from J, leaving 9 bases between. The CDR3 is CASSLEQSRNQPQHF. Written as DNA, the CDR3 is TGTGCCAGCAGCTTAGAACAGAGTCGCAATCAGCCCCAGCATTTT.

The V gene is TRBV19, the J gene TRBJ2-5; 12 bases align to TRBD2. V gave up 4 bases and J gave up 4 bases; unmatched junction bases: 7. This CDR3 is 16 amino acids long. CDR1 is LNHDA and CDR2 is SQIVND in the germline V gene (reference sequence). This CDR3 reads CASSKTSGSSAETQYF. The CDR3 DNA follows: TGTGCCAGTAGTAAGACTAGCGGGAGTTCGGCAGAGACCCAGTACTTC.

The J gene is TRBJ2-5, the V gene TRBV6-1; 7 bases agree with TRBD2. CDR3 size: 15 residues. The germline V gene encodes CDR1 MNHNS and CDR2 SASEGT. V lost 2 bases to trimming and J lost 9 bases; unmatched junction nucleotides: 12. As DNA, the CDR3 is TGTGCCAGCAGTGAATCCGGGGGAGGGGCTCGGGCCCAGTACTTC. Protein sequence: CASSESGGGARAQYF.

This sequence joins TRBV2 and TRBJ2-3; a weak D match, TRBD2 (6 bases). V gave up 7 bases and J gave up 4 bases, with 18 bases separating them. CDR1 is SNHLY and CDR2 is FYNNEI in the germline V gene. The CDR3 loop spans 15 amino acids. The CDR3 is CASTVGGAPADTQYF. The CDR3 region has the DNA TGTGCCAGCACTGTGGGGGGAGCCCCCGCAGATACGCAGTATTTT.

V gene TRBV5-1 combines with J gene TRBJ1-5; D is unresolved. CDR1 and CDR2 (germline): SGHRS, YFSETQ. The germline V and J ends were trimmed by 3 bases and 0 bases, with 10 bases remaining between them. The CDR3 is 15 residues long. The CDR3 DNA sequence: TGCGCCAGCAGCTGGGCGGGTAATAGCAATCAGCCCCAGCATTTT. This sequence encodes CASSWAGNSNQPQHF. The full variable domain, with the rest looked up from reference TRBV5-1 and TRBJ1-5, is KAGVTQTPRYLIKTRGQQVTLSCSPISGHRSVSWYQQTPGQGLQFLFEYFSETQRNKGNFPGRFSGRQFSNSRSEMNVSTLELGDSALYLCASSWAGNSNQPQHFGDGTRLSIL.

The genes are TRBV15 and TRBJ1-3; D is possibly TRBD1 (5 bases). Between the trimmed V and J ends, which lost 3 bases and 7 bases, there was a span of 13 bases. The length of the CDR3 is 14 residues. CDR1 LNHNV and CDR2 YYDKDF come from the germline V gene (reference sequence). The CDR3 loop reads CATSSGWGGNTIYF. In nucleotides, the CDR3 is TGTGCCACCAGCAGCGGTTGGGGGGGGAACACCATATATTTT.